These 9 T cell receptor beta chains share one sample of origin, sequenced in a study of cytomegalovirus exposure and HLA in healthy donors. Only in-frame clones appear in the TCRdb table, and some are missing; sequencing was by immunoSEQ multiplex PCR. The sample has more than 150,000 clones, 65% to 85% seen once; the top ten hold approximately 3%. The sequenced sample consisted of PBMCs. The receptor source for this set is a woman younger than 30 in good health and CMV-seropositive.

The rearrangement joins TRBV2 to TRBJ1-2; 8 bases match TRBD1. The CDR3 is made up of 15 amino acids. Germline V gives CDR1 SNHLY, CDR2 FYNNEI. The V gene end was trimmed by 6 bases and the J gene end by 1 base; junction bases not matched to a gene: 7. The CDR3, as DNA: TGTGCCAGCAGGCAAGGGACAGGAGGTAACTATGGCTACACCTTC. It yields the protein CASRQGTGGNYGYTF.

The V and J genes are TRBV6-1 and TRBJ2-4; weak D call: TRBD2 (7 bases). CDR1 MNHNS and CDR2 SASEGT come from the germline V gene. V was pared by 3 bases and J by 0 bases, with 12 bases between. The CDR3 is 16 residues long. CDR3 protein: CASSDGRGLAKNIQYF. As DNA, the CDR3 is TGTGCCAGCAGTGATGGGAGGGGGTTAGCCAAAAACATTCAGTACTTC.

This chain links TRBV5-1 with TRBJ2-1; TRBD2 might be the D (5 bases). CDR1 is SGHRS, CDR2 YFSETQ, per germline. The CDR3 is 18 amino acids. V dropped 0 bases and J dropped 1 base, with 17 bases sitting between them. This chain's CDR3 is CASSLGGGRTSSYNEQFF. Written as DNA, the CDR3 is TGCGCCAGCAGCTTGGGCGGCGGGCGCACTTCTTCCTACAATGAGCAGTTCTTC. The full variable domain, rest sourced from reference TRBV5-1 and TRBJ2-1, is KAGVTQTPRYLIKTRGQQVTLSCSPISGHRSVSWYQQTPGQGLQFLFEYFSETQRNKGNFPGRFSGRQFSNSRSEMNVSTLELGDSALYLCASSLGGGRTSSYNEQFFGPGTRLTVL.

The chain combines TRBV5-1 with TRBJ1-1; D not certain. This CDR3 is 14 amino acids long. V lost 2 bases, J lost 0 bases, and 8 bases lay in between. Germline-derived CDR1 and CDR2 are SGHRS and YFSETQ. CDR3 amino acids: CASSFAVLNTEAFF. CDR3 DNA sequence: TGCGCCAGCAGCTTTGCGGTTTTGAACACTGAAGCTTTCTTT.

This clone was seen a single time. The rearrangement uses TRBV19 and TRBJ2-3; 10 bases fit TRBD1. Trimming at V came to 9 bases and at J to 3 bases, leaving 12 bases not matched to a gene. CDR1 and CDR2 from the germline V gene are LNHDA and SQIVND (reference sequence). The CDR3 covers 16 residues. The CDR3 protein is CASRQHPGQGTDTQYF. CDR3 nucleotides: TGTGCCAGCAGACAACATCCGGGACAGGGGACAGATACGCAGTATTTT.

The rearrangement links TRBV29-1 to TRBJ2-3; 7 nucleotides match TRBD2. CDR3 length equals 13 residues. Germline V gives CDR1 SQVTM, CDR2 ANQGSEA. The junction had 1 base not matched to a gene; V was cut back by 3 bases and J by 1 base. This CDR3 is CSVDLAGTDTQYF. The CDR3 bases are TGCAGCGTTGATCTAGCGGGCACAGATACGCAGTATTTT.

The chain is built from TRBV5-1 and TRBJ1-6; no firm D call. The CDR3 loop spans 13 amino acids. The V end was cut by 2 bases, the J end by 7 bases, with 7 bases between. From germline, CDR1 is SGHRS and CDR2 YFSETQ. The CDR3 nucleotides read TGCGCCAGCAGCTTAAGTGCGAATTCACCCCTCCACTTT. Translation: CASSLSANSPLHF. The whole variable domain, filled in from reference TRBV5-1 and TRBJ1-6, reads KAGVTQTPRYLIKTRGQQVTLSCSPISGHRSVSWYQQTPGQGLQFLFEYFSETQRNKGNFPGRFSGRQFSNSRSEMNVSTLELGDSALYLCASSLSANSPLHFGNGTRLTVT.

The V gene is TRBV7-8, the J gene TRBJ2-1; tentative D call: TRBD2 (6 bases). Trimming took off 4 bases at V and 4 bases at J, with 14 bases between the two ends. The CDR3 sequence is 15 residues long. Per the germline V gene, CDR1 is SGHVS and CDR2 is FQNEAQ. The CDR3 here is CASSSRDSDYNEQFF. The CDR3 bases are TGTGCCAGCAGCTCCCGGGACTCCGATTACAATGAGCAGTTCTTC.

This clone came up a few times. The CDR3 region is CASSFGQSQHF. The CDR3 DNA reads TGTGCCAGCAGCTTCGGACAGTCCCAGCATTTT. The rearrangement uses TRBV7-2 and TRBJ1-5, with D perhaps matching TRBD1 (6 bases). CDR1 is SGHTA and CDR2 is FQGNSA in the germline V gene. The CDR3 sequence is 11 residues long. V dropped 3 bases and J dropped 11 bases, with 8 bases sitting between them. The full variable domain, completed using reference TRBV7-2 and TRBJ1-5, is GAGVSQSPSNKVTEKGKDVELRCDPISGHTALYWYRQSLGQGLEFLIYFQGNSAPDKSGLPSDRFSAERTGGSVSTLTIQRTQQEDSAVYLCASSFGQSQHFGDGTRLSIL.